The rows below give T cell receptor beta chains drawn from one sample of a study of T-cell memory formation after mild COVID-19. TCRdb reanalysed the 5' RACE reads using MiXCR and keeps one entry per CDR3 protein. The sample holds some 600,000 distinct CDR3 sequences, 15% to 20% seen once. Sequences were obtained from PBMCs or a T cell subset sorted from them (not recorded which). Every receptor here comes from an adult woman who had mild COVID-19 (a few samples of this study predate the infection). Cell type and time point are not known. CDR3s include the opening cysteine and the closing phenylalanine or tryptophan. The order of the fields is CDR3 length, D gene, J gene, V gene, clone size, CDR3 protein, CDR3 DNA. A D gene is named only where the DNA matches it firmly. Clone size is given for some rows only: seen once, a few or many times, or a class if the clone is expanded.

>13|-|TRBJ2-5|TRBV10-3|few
CAIRDGQKETQYF
TGTGCCATCAGGGATGGACAGAAGGAGACCCAGTACTTC
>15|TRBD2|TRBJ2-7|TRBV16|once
CASSQKASGGYEQYF
TGTGCCAGCAGCCAAAAGGCTAGCGGGGGTTACGAGCAGTACTTC
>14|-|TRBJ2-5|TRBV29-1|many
CSVAKGGQGGTQYF
TGCAGCGTCGCCAAGGGCGGCCAAGGCGGGACCCAGTACTTC
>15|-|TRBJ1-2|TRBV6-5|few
CASSKRRPYNYGYTF
TGTGCCAGCAGCAAAAGACGGCCGTATAACTATGGCTACACCTTC
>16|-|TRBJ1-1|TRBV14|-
CASSQDLGVSNTEAFF
TGTGCCAGCAGCCAAGATTTAGGGGTATCCAACACTGAAGCTTTCTTT
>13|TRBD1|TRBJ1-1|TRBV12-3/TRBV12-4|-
CASGLDRESEAFF
TGTGCCAGCGGGCTCGACAGGGAGTCTGAAGCTTTCTTT
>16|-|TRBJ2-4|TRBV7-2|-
CASSPSRVSAKNIQYF
TGTGCCAGCAGCCCCAGCCGTGTCTCGGCCAAAAACATTCAGTACTTC
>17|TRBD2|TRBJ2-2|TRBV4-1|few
CASSQDKLAGYTGELFF
TGCGCCAGCAGCCAAGATAAACTAGCGGGGTACACCGGGGAGCTGTTTTTT
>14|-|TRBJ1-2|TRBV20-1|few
CSALIPPSNYGYTF
TGCAGTGCTCTCATCCCTCCGAGTAACTATGGCTACACCTTC
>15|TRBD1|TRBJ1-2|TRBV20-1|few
CSASGTGAGNYGYTF
TGCAGTGCTTCCGGAACAGGGGCGGGAAACTATGGCTACACCTTC
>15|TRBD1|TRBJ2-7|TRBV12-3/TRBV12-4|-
CASSFAGTGVNEQYF
TGTGCCAGCAGTTTCGCCGGGACAGGGGTTAACGAGCAGTACTTC
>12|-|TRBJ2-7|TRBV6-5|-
CASSRPWDEQYF
TGTGCCAGCAGTCGTCCGTGGGACGAGCAGTACTTC
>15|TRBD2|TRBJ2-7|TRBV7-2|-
CASSPTSGNLYEQYF
TGTGCCAGCAGTCCTACTAGCGGGAACCTCTACGAGCAGTACTTC
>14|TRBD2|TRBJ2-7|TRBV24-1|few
CATSDSAGDYEQYF
TGTGCCACCAGTGATTCGGCGGGAGACTACGAGCAGTACTTC
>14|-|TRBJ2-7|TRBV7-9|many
CASSQVGALYEQYF
TGTGCCAGCAGCCAGGTCGGGGCCCTCTACGAGCAGTACTTC
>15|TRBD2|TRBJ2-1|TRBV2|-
CASTGTSGGYYEQFF
TGTGCCAGCACCGGGACTAGCGGGGGGTACTATGAGCAGTTCTTC
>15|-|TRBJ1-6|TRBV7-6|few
CASSLDRVRNSPLHF
TGTGCCAGCAGCTTAGACAGGGTCAGAAATTCACCCCTCCACTTT
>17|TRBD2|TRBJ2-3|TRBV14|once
CASSQMIGRGGTDTQYF
TGTGCCAGCAGCCAAATGATCGGGAGGGGGGGCACAGATACGCAGTATTTT
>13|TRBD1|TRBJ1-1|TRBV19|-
CASRSQGDTEAFF
TGTGCCAGTAGGAGCCAGGGGGACACTGAAGCTTTCTTT
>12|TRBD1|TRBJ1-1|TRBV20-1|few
CSADRGFGEAFF
TGCAGTGCTGACAGGGGATTCGGTGAAGCTTTCTTT
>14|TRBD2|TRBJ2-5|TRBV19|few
CASSIGLVQETQYF
TGTGCCAGTAGTATCGGACTAGTCCAAGAGACCCAGTACTTC
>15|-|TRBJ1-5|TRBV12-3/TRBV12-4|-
CASRKAGDRNQPQHF
TGTGCCAGCAGAAAAGCAGGGGATCGGAATCAGCCCCAGCATTTT
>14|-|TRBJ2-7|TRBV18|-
CASSPDAGQTRQYF
TGTGCCAGCTCACCAGACGCGGGACAGACAAGGCAGTACTTC
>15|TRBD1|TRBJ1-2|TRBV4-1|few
CASSPTTGPNYGYTF
TGCGCCAGCAGCCCCACGACAGGGCCTAACTATGGCTACACCTTC
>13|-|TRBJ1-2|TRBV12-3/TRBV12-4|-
CASSYREDYGYTF
TGTGCCAGCAGTTACCGAGAGGACTATGGCTACACCTTC
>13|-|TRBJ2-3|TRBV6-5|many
CASSYGSADTQYF
TGTGCCAGCAGTTACGGGTCGGCAGATACGCAGTATTTT
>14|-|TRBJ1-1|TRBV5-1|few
CASSSGGRNTEAFF
TGCGCCAGCAGCTCTGGAGGTAGGAACACTGAAGCTTTCTTT
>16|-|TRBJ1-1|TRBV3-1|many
CASSQAGSGVDTEAFF
TGTGCCAGCAGCCAAGCGGGGTCGGGAGTGGACACTGAAGCTTTCTTT
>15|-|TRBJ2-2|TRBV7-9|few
CASSLAPGSTGELFF
TGTGCCAGCAGCTTAGCGCCAGGGAGCACCGGGGAGCTGTTTTTT
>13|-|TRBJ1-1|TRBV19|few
CASSKDPRLWSFF
TGTGCCAGTAGTAAGGACCCCCGGTTGTGGAGTTTCTTT
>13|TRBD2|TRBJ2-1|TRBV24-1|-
CATSGVSSGEQFF
TGTGCCACCAGTGGGGTGTCTAGCGGGGAGCAGTTCTTC
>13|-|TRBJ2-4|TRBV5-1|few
CASRFKGSDIQYF
TGCGCCAGCAGATTTAAGGGGAGTGACATTCAGTACTTC
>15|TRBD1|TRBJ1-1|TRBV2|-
CASSEGDRGYNEAFF
TGTGCCAGCAGTGAAGGGGACAGGGGGTATAATGAAGCTTTCTTT
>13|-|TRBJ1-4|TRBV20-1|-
CSASQGAREKLFF
TGCAGTGCGTCTCAAGGGGCGCGAGAAAAACTGTTTTTT
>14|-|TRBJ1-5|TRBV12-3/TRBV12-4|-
CASTPGAVNQPQHF
TGTGCCAGCACCCCTGGGGCAGTTAATCAGCCCCAGCATTTT
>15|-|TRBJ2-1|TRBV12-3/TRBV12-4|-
CASSTPPALVNEQFF
TGTGCCAGCAGTACCCCCCCCGCTTTGGTCAATGAGCAGTTCTTC
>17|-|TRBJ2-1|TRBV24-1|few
CATSDNHPGSNRNEQFF
TGTGCCACCAGTGATAATCATCCCGGGTCCAACAGGAATGAGCAGTTCTTC
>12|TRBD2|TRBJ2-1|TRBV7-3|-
CASSLGGLDLFF
TGTGCCAGCAGCTTAGGGGGACTAGATCTGTTCTTC
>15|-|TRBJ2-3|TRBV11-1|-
CASSLRRGAKDTQYF
TGTGCCAGCAGCCTCCGACGAGGGGCTAAAGATACGCAGTATTTT
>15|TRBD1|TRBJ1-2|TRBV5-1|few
CASSLGAGGRYGYTF
TGCGCCAGCAGCTTGGGAGCAGGGGGACGCTATGGCTACACCTTC
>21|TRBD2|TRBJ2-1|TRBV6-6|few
CASRDLPGQGRTSGTYNEQFF
TGTGCCAGCCGGGACTTACCGGGACAGGGAAGGACTAGCGGGACGTACAATGAGCAGTTCTTC
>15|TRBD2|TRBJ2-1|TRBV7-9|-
CASSFRLAGEKEQFF
TGTGCCAGCAGCTTTCGGCTAGCGGGAGAAAAAGAGCAGTTCTTC
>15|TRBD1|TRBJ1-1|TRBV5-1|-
CASSTGTGLNTEAFF
TGCGCCAGCAGCACCGGGACAGGGTTGAACACTGAAGCTTTCTTT
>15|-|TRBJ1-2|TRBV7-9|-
CASSTQGLANYGYTF
TGTGCCAGCAGCACCCAAGGACTGGCTAACTATGGCTACACCTTC
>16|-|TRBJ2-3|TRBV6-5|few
CASSYRPPGSADTQYF
TGTGCCAGCAGTTATCGTCCGCCTGGTTCGGCAGATACGCAGTATTTT
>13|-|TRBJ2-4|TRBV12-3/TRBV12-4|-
CASKEVAKNIQYF
TGTGCCAGCAAGGAGGTAGCCAAAAACATTCAGTACTTC
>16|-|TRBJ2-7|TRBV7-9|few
CASVPNEGRGDHEQYF
TGTGCCAGCGTCCCCAACGAGGGCAGGGGGGACCACGAGCAGTACTTC
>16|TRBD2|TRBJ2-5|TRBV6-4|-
CASSDMTSGTQETQYF
TGTGCCAGCAGTGACATGACTAGCGGGACCCAAGAGACCCAGTACTTC
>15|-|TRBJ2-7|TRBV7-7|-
CASSLYQGHSYEQYF
TGTGCCAGCAGCTTATATCAGGGCCACTCCTACGAGCAGTACTTC
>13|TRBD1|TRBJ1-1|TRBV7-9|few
CASSYRGDTEAFF
TGTGCCAGCTCCTACAGGGGGGACACTGAAGCTTTCTTT
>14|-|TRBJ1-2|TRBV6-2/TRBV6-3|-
CASTARRQRYGYTF
TGTGCCAGCACCGCACGACGGCAGCGGTATGGCTACACCTTC
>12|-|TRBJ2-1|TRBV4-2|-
CASSQGVNEQFF
TGTGCCAGCAGCCAAGGTGTCAATGAGCAGTTCTTC
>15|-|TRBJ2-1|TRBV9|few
CASSPQVVLFNEQFF
TGTGCCAGCAGCCCCCAGGTGGTCCTATTCAATGAGCAGTTCTTC
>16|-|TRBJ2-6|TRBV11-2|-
CASSLTQAHGANVLTF
TGTGCCAGCAGCTTAACACAGGCGCACGGGGCCAACGTCCTGACTTTC
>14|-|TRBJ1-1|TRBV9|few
CASSADAGGTEAFF
TGTGCCAGCAGCGCGGACGCGGGGGGCACTGAAGCTTTCTTT